A selection of T cell receptor beta chains follows, all from one sample in a study of T cells in Graves' hyperthyroidism and ophthalmopathy. TCRdb reprocessed the multiplex PCR reads via MiXCR and lists one record per CDR3 protein. The table includes 550,000 to 600,000 distinct CDR3 sequences, 13% to 15% detected once. The sequencing sample was made of blood. These TCRs come from a woman aged 18-35 years with Graves' ophthalmopathy. CDR3s include the opening cysteine and the closing phenylalanine or tryptophan. Fields, in order: J gene, D gene, clone size, V gene, CDR3 DNA, CDR3 protein. D genes are given only for firm matches. Expanded clones get a size class; other rows say once, few or many, or leave the size out.

J gene: TRBJ1-3
D gene: .
clone size: few
V gene: TRBV18
CDR3 DNA: TGTGCCAGCTCAAGAACCCGGGGTGACGCTAGAAACACCATATATTTT
CDR3 protein: CASSRTRGDARNTIYF

J gene: TRBJ2-3
D gene: .
clone size: .
V gene: TRBV6-2/TRBV6-3
CDR3 DNA: TGTGCCAGTCGCTTTTGGGGGGTCACAGATACGCAGTATTTT
CDR3 protein: CASRFWGVTDTQYF

J gene: TRBJ2-7
D gene: TRBD2
clone size: many
V gene: TRBV27
CDR3 DNA: TGTGCCAGCACCTCTCCGGGACTAGCGGGAGTCGAGCAGTACTTC
CDR3 protein: CASTSPGLAGVEQYF

J gene: TRBJ2-1
D gene: TRBD2
clone size: .
V gene: TRBV11-1
CDR3 DNA: TGTGCCAGCAGCCAAGAAAAGCGGGGGTCCTACAATGAGCAGTTCTTC
CDR3 protein: CASSQEKRGSYNEQFF

J gene: TRBJ1-2
D gene: TRBD1
clone size: many
V gene: TRBV30
CDR3 DNA: TGTGCCTGGAGTGTACGGGACAGGGCGTATGGCTACACCTTC
CDR3 protein: CAWSVRDRAYGYTF

J gene: TRBJ2-3
D gene: .
clone size: few
V gene: TRBV4-1
CDR3 DNA: TGCGCCAGCAGCCAAGAAGGGCAGGGGTTAGATACGCAGTATTTT
CDR3 protein: CASSQEGQGLDTQYF

J gene: TRBJ2-1
D gene: TRBD1
clone size: many
V gene: TRBV7-6
CDR3 DNA: TGTGCCAGCAGCCTCCGGACAGGTAACAATGAGCAGTTCTTC
CDR3 protein: CASSLRTGNNEQFF

J gene: TRBJ1-5
D gene: .
clone size: many
V gene: TRBV18
CDR3 DNA: TGTGCCAGCTCACCGGCCCGGGATAATCAGCCCCAGCATTTT
CDR3 protein: CASSPARDNQPQHF

J gene: TRBJ2-1
D gene: TRBD1
clone size: many
V gene: TRBV30
CDR3 DNA: TGTGCCTGGAGTACCGGGACAGAACAGTTCTTC
CDR3 protein: CAWSTGTEQFF

J gene: TRBJ2-7
D gene: TRBD1
clone size: many
V gene: TRBV7-9
CDR3 DNA: TGTGCCAGCAGCTCCCTCAGGGGACAGCTCTCCTACGAGCAGTACTTC
CDR3 protein: CASSSLRGQLSYEQYF

J gene: TRBJ2-3
D gene: TRBD2
clone size: many
V gene: TRBV10-3
CDR3 DNA: TGTGCCATCAGCGGACTAGCGGGAGGGCCGAGCCCAGATACGCAGTATTTT
CDR3 protein: CAISGLAGGPSPDTQYF

J gene: TRBJ1-2
D gene: .
clone size: once
V gene: TRBV10-3
CDR3 DNA: TGTGCCATCAGTGAGAGCGAGGGGTTATACTATGTCTACACCTTC
CDR3 protein: CAISESEGLYYVYTF

J gene: TRBJ2-4
D gene: .
clone size: few
V gene: TRBV27
CDR3 DNA: TGTGCCAGCTACAGTCTAGCCAAAAACATTCAGTACTTC
CDR3 protein: CASYSLAKNIQYF

J gene: TRBJ2-5
D gene: .
clone size: .
V gene: TRBV3-1
CDR3 DNA: TGTGCCAGCAGCCAAGACGTACAGGGCGACCAAGAGACCCAGTACTTC
CDR3 protein: CASSQDVQGDQETQYF